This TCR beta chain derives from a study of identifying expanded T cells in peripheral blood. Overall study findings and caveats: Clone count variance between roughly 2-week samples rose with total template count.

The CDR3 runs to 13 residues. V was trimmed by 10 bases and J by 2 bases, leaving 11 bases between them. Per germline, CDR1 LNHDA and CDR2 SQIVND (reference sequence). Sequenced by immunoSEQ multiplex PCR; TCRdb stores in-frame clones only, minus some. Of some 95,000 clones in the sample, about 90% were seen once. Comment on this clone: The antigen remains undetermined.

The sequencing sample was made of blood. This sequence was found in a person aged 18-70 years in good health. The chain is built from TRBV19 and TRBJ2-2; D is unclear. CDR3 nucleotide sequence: TGTGCCACCCTTGTGCCCAACACCGGGGAGCTGTTTTTT. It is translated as CATLVPNTGELFF. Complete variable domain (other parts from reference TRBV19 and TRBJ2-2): DGGITQSPKYLFRKEGQNVTLSCEQNLNHDAMYWYRQDPGQGLRLIYYSQIVNDFQKGDIAEGYSVSREKKESFPLTVTSAQKNPTAFYLCATLVPNTGELFFGEGSRLTVL.